This TCR beta chain comes out of a study of blood T cell repertoires in COVID-19. Study-wide background: COVID-19 samples from acute and convalescent phases originated in the United States, Italy and Spain. PBMCs, B-cell-depleted T cells, or T cells were the source of the cDNA or gDNA that made up the material.

This CDR3 spans 15 amino acids. In the original processing: Estimation of nucleated cell counts was performed using reference gene primer amplification. Here immunoSEQ multiplex PCR was the method, and the copy in TCRdb shows in-frame clones only, minus some. That table is the source of V, J and clone size, and D and trimming were worked out from the DNA. The sample includes 300,000 to 400,000 clones, more than 75% of them seen just once. Sequencing was performed on peripheral blood. This sequence was found in a woman aged 45-59 years with active or convalescent COVID-19. V and J are TRBV21-1 and TRBJ1-2. TRBV21-1 is designated a pseudogene. CDR3 DNA sequence: TGTGCCAGCAGCCCGAGTCTAGGGGAGGGTTGGGGCTACACCTTC. Amino acid sequence: CASSPSLGEGWGYTF.